These 21 T cell receptor beta chains were all obtained from the same sample, sequenced in a study of T cell responses to AZD1222 COVID-19 vaccine. Here immunoSEQ multiplex PCR was the method, and the copy in TCRdb shows in-frame clones only, minus some. This repertoire shows 150,000 or so clones, more than 85% found once; its top ten account for approximately 1.4%. Sequencing was performed on peripheral blood, taken 28 days after the second AZD1222 dose. All receptors come from an adult who received the AZD1222 COVID-19 vaccine.

The rearrangement joins TRBV9 to TRBJ2-1; D tentatively reads TRBD1 or TRBD2 (6 bases each). Trimming pared 3 bases from V and 8 bases from J, leaving 18 bases between. Germline-derived CDR1 and CDR2 are SGDLS and YYNGEE. The CDR3 contains 15 residues. CDR3: CASSARGSGRHEQFF. The CDR3 nucleotides read TGTGCCAGCAGCGCCAGGGGTAGCGGACGACATGAGCAGTTCTTC.

This chain joins TRBV27 and TRBJ2-1, with D perhaps TRBD2 (7 bases). Germline CDR1 MNHEY, CDR2 SMNVEV (reference sequence). V was clipped by 5 bases and J by 4 bases, with 21 bases between them. CDR3 length: 17 residues. The CDR3 sequence: CASSPRGADLLYNEQFF. In nucleotides, the CDR3 is TGTGCCAGCAGTCCTCGGGGGGCGGACCTACTATACAATGAGCAGTTCTTC.

V usage is TRBV7-3 and J usage is TRBJ2-3; TRBD1 matches 7 bases. This CDR3 contains 15 residues. V lost 2 bases and J lost 3; bases outside the gene matches: 5. The germline V gene has CDR1 SGHTA and CDR2 FQGTGA. The CDR3, as DNA: TGTGCCAGCAGCTTAGCAAGACAGGGTACAGATACGCAGTATTTT. It codes for CASSLARQGTDTQYF.

J is TRBJ1-2 and V is TRBV9, with a tentative D call TRBD1 (5 bases). The CDR3 is 12 amino acids. CDR1 and CDR2 (germline): SGDLS, YYNGEE. V gave up 5 bases and J gave up 4 bases, with 9 bases separating them. The CDR3 is CASRGDGYGYTF. The CDR3 DNA reads as TGTGCCAGCAGGGGGGATGGCTATGGCTACACCTTC.

In this sample, this clone turned up a few times. CDR3 loop: CASLKDGRGKTQYF. Here the CDR3 DNA reads TGTGCCAGTCTTAAAGATGGGAGAGGGAAGACCCAGTACTTC. This chain uses TRBV2 with TRBJ2-5, with TRBD2 as a possible D gene (5 bases). V was trimmed by 9 bases and J by 6 bases, leaving 20 bases between them. Germline CDR1 SNHLY, CDR2 FYNNEI. The CDR3 totals 14 residues.

The chain has TRBV12-3 or TRBV12-4 and TRBJ1-1; the D is unclear. V lost 6 bases and J 2 bases, leaving 4 bases between the germline ends. The CDR3 extends over 11 amino acids. The CDR3 DNA reads TGTGCCAGCAGGCTCAACACTGAAGCTTTCTTT. Translated, it gives CASRLNTEAFF.

The genes are TRBV6-6 and TRBJ1-1; D perhaps matches TRBD1 (5 bases). With 2 bases removed from V and 6 bases from J, the gap between germline ends came to 16 bases. Germline assignment: CDR1 MNHNY and CDR2 SVGAGI (reference sequence). The CDR3 is made up of 15 amino acids. As DNA, the CDR3 is TGTGCCAGCAGTTACGCGAAAGCTGGGGGTCCTGAAGCTTTCTTT. It codes for CASSYAKAGGPEAFF.

The rearrangement uses TRBV20-1 and TRBJ1-2, with TRBD1 as a possible D gene (6 bases). Trimming shortened V by 4 bases and J by 8 bases, and 11 bases separated the two germline ends. Germline V gene data show CDR1 as DFQATT and CDR2 as SNEGSKA (reference sequence). The CDR3 sequence is 11 residues long. The CDR3: CSATGVGGYTF. The CDR3 DNA follows: TGCAGTGCTACAGGGGTAGGAGGCTACACCTTC.

CDR3 nucleotides: TGCAGCGTCGAATTGGGTACCTACGAGCAGTACTTC. This codes for CSVELGTYEQYF. The rearrangement uses TRBV29-1 and TRBJ2-7; D unresolved. Per germline, CDR1 SQVTM and CDR2 ANQGSEA. The CDR3 consists of 12 residues. Trimming cost V 6 bases and J 2 bases, with 11 bases left between them.

This chain links TRBV11-2 with TRBJ2-1; no clear D. Between the trimmed V and J ends, which lost 7 bases and 7 bases, there was a span of 14 bases. Germline V gene sequence: CDR1 SGHAT, CDR2 FQNNGV. The CDR3 loop spans 13 amino acids. The CDR3 loop is CASTNRRVNEQFF. In nucleotides, the CDR3 is TGTGCCAGCACCAACCGAAGGGTAAATGAGCAGTTCTTC.

This chain connects TRBV18 to TRBJ1-5, with no clear D. Trimming took 1 base from V and 5 from J, leaving 9 bases between them. Germline CDR1 and CDR2: KGHSH and LQKENI. The CDR3 sequence is 14 residues long. CDR3 protein: CASSPQGSHQPQHF. CDR3 sequence (DNA): TGTGCCAGCTCACCACAGGGCAGCCATCAGCCCCAGCATTTT.

The chain recombines TRBV6-5 with TRBJ2-5; D is undetermined. CDR1 is MNHEY, CDR2 SVGAGI, per germline. The V end was cut by 5 bases, the J end by 4 bases, with 14 bases between. The CDR3 covers 14 residues. The CDR3 nucleotides are TGTGCCAGCAGTCCCTGGGAAGCACGAGAGACCCAGTACTTC. Residues: CASSPWEARETQYF.

The V and J genes are TRBV6-1 and TRBJ2-3; 7 bases are a match to TRBD2. Unmatched junction bases numbered 4, after V lost 2 bases and J lost 2 bases. CDR3 size: 15 residues. CDR1 is MNHNS and CDR2 is SASEGT in the germline V gene. CDR3 sequence reads: CASSEWLAATDTQYF. DNA of the CDR3: TGTGCCAGCAGTGAATGGCTAGCGGCCACAGATACGCAGTATTTT.

This sequence joins TRBV4-1 and TRBJ1-2, with a tentative D call TRBD1 (5 bases). CDR1 is MGHRA, CDR2 YSYEKL, per germline. This CDR3 comprises 15 residues. Trimming took 2 bases from V and 5 from J, leaving 15 bases between them. The CDR3 region is CASSQSPGSRYGYTF. CDR3 bases: TGCGCCAGCAGCCAATCCCCAGGGTCCCGATATGGCTACACCTTC.

J is TRBJ1-1 and V is TRBV3-1 (or the pseudogene TRBV3-2); tentative D call: TRBD1 (5 bases). Trimming removed 4 bases from V and 9 bases from J, with 12 bases in between. CDR1 and CDR2 (germline): LGHDT, YNNKEL (reference sequence). The CDR3 covers 12 residues. As DNA, the CDR3 is TGTGCCAGCAGCCCCAGACAGTCGCAAGCTTTCTTT. As protein: CASSPRQSQAFF.

The genes are TRBV28 and TRBJ2-5; D possibly uses TRBD1 or TRBD2 (7 bases each). Germline V lookup: CDR1 MDHEN, CDR2 SYDVKM. The CDR3 sequence is 16 residues long. The V end lost 5 bases, the J end lost 6 bases, and 22 bases lay between the germline ends. The DNA for the CDR3 is TGTGCCAGCAGTGTCCGGCAGGGAGGGGGCGCAAAGACCCAGTACTTC. As protein: CASSVRQGGGAKTQYF.

The chain couples TRBV27 to TRBJ2-1; D may be TRBD2 (6 bases). This CDR3 has 16 residues. The V end was cut by 3 bases, the J end by 0 bases, with 12 bases between. The V gene's germline CDR1 is MNHEY and CDR2 SMNVEV (reference sequence). CDR3: CASSFGGGRSYNEQFF. The CDR3 bases are TGTGCCAGCAGTTTCGGGGGAGGCCGCTCCTACAATGAGCAGTTCTTC.

This clone was recorded a few times. The CDR3 here is CASSQEELAGGQYF. The CDR3 DNA is TGCGCCAGCAGCCAAGAAGAACTAGCGGGAGGACAGTACTTC. The rearrangement joins TRBV4-1 to TRBJ2-7, with 12 bases matching TRBD2. Trimming took 0 bases from V and 10 from J; bases not matched to a gene: 4. Germline CDR1 and CDR2: MGHRA and YSYEKL. The CDR3 spans 14 residues.

This clone was observed a handful of times. J is TRBJ1-4 and V is TRBV7-9; D is ambiguous. Germline V CDR1 and CDR2: SEHNR, FQNEAQ (reference sequence). V was clipped by 7 bases and J by 4 bases, with 19 bases between them. There are 16 residues in the CDR3. The CDR3 DNA reads as TGTGCCAGCAACTCCCACGGCAGGCAGGTTAATGAAAAACTGTTTTTT. It is translated as CASNSHGRQVNEKLFF. The variable domain in full, with the rest retrieved from reference TRBV7-9 and TRBJ1-4, is DTGVSQNPRHKITKRGQNVTFRCDPISEHNRLYWYRQTLGQGPEFLTYFQNEAQLEKSRLLSDRFSAERPKGSFSTLEIQRTEQGDSAMYLCASNSHGRQVNEKLFFGSGTQLSVL.

This chain links TRBV7-9 with TRBJ1-2, with TRBD1 as a possible D gene (6 bases). The germline V gene encodes CDR1 SEHNR and CDR2 FQNEAQ (reference sequence). The CDR3 runs to 16 residues. The V gene lost 5 bases and the J gene lost 4 bases, with 20 bases spanning the gap. The CDR3: CASSHFGGARSYGYTF. As DNA, the CDR3 is TGTGCCAGCAGCCATTTCGGGGGGGCGCGTAGCTATGGCTACACCTTC.

The gene calls are TRBV3-1 (or the pseudogene TRBV3-2) and TRBJ1-5, with TRBD1 identical over 9 bases. The germline gives CDR1 LGHDT, CDR2 YNNKEL (reference sequence). With 6 bases clipped from V and 2 bases from J, the junction kept 5 bases outside the gene matches. The CDR3 covers 15 residues. The DNA of the CDR3 is TGTGCCAGCAGTCCAGGGGACAGGGGCAATCAGCCCCAGCATTTT. Translating gives CASSPGDRGNQPQHF.